The rows below give T cell receptor beta chains drawn from one sample of a study of blood T cell repertoires in COVID-19. Produced via immunoSEQ multiplex PCR; TCRdb's table is partial and in-frame only. This sample has around 100,000 clones, with around 87% found just once. The sample taken for sequencing was peripheral blood. The receptor source for this set is a middle-aged man with acute or convalescent COVID-19. The CDR3 runs from the conserved cysteine through the conserved F or W. A D gene is named only where the DNA matches it firmly. The listing skips clone size in some rows; elsewhere it reads once, few, many or a size class.

v_gene,len,d_gene,j_gene,abundance,CDR3nt,CDR3aa
TRBV6-5,14,TRBD1,TRBJ1-2,once,TGTGCCAGCAGTCGGGGACAGGGAAGCTTCGGCTACACCTTC,CASSRGQGSFGYTF
TRBV5-4,13,.,TRBJ2-2,.,TGTGCCAGCAGCCGCGCATCTACCGGGGAGCTGTTTTTT,CASSRASTGELFF
TRBV11-3,14,.,TRBJ1-1,.,TGTGCCAGCAGCCCAGGAGGGGCCTACACTGAAGCTTTCTTT,CASSPGGAYTEAFF
TRBV27,14,.,TRBJ2-2,once,TGTGCCAGCAGTCGGTACGGAGGCGGCGGGGAGCTGTTTTTT,CASSRYGGGGELFF
TRBV6-5,15,TRBD2,TRBJ2-2,few,TGTGCCAGCAACCAACTAGCGGGCGCGTCCCGGGAGCTGTTTTTT,CASNQLAGASRELFF
TRBV18,13,TRBD1,TRBJ1-2,.,TGTGCCAGCTCAGCCGGGACAGACTATGGCTACACCTTC,CASSAGTDYGYTF
TRBV28,14,.,TRBJ2-1,.,TGTGCCAGCTGGTCCGCGGCCCGGTACAATGAGCAGTTCTTC,CASWSAARYNEQFF
TRBV12-5,11,.,TRBJ1-1,.,TGTGCTAGTGTTAGAGGGCCTGAAGCTTTCTTT,CASVRGPEAFF
TRBV2,15,TRBD1,TRBJ1-2,.,TGTGCCAGCAGTGAAGGGAGACAGGGCCGCTATGGCTACACCTTC,CASSEGRQGRYGYTF
TRBV6-5,14,TRBD1,TRBJ1-1,.,TGTGCCAGCAGGGCGGGACAGGGGGTCACTGAAGCTTTCTTT,CASRAGQGVTEAFF
TRBV14,13,.,TRBJ1-3,.,TGTGCCAGCAGCCAAGTCCCAGCGAACACCATATATTTT,CASSQVPANTIYF
TRBV12-5,15,TRBD1,TRBJ2-2,.,TGTGCTAGTGGAGTAGGACAGGACTTAACCGGGGAGCTGTTTTTT,CASGVGQDLTGELFF
TRBV10-3,14,TRBD1,TRBJ2-7,.,TGTGCCATCAGTCGGGACAGTTATACCTACGAGCAGTACTTC,CAISRDSYTYEQYF
TRBV6-5,14,TRBD1,TRBJ1-4,.,TGTGCCAGCAGAAGGGACAGATCTAATGAAAAACTGTTTTTT,CASRRDRSNEKLFF
TRBV6-4,14,TRBD1,TRBJ1-2,.,TGTGCCAGCAGTCCTTCAGGGGGCTTCTATGGCTACACCTTC,CASSPSGGFYGYTF
TRBV6-1,16,TRBD1,TRBJ2-3,.,TGTGCCAGCAGTGACCCCGGGACAGGGATGGGAGATACGCAGTATTTT,CASSDPGTGMGDTQYF
TRBV24-1,12,.,TRBJ2-5,.,TGTGCCACCAGTCCTGAGGGTTGGACCCAGTACTTC,CATSPEGWTQYF
TRBV11-2,14,TRBD1,TRBJ2-1,.,TGTGCCAGCAGCCACGGACAGGGGGCGAGTGAGCAGTTCTTC,CASSHGQGASEQFF
TRBV25-1,16,TRBD1,TRBJ2-3,few,TGTGCCAGCAGTGAAAGAGACAGGGGGCGACCAGATACGCAGTATTTT,CASSERDRGRPDTQYF
TRBV6-5,14,TRBD1,TRBJ1-3,.,TGTGCCAGCAGCCGGGACAGGGCTGGAAACACCATATATTTT,CASSRDRAGNTIYF
TRBV10-3,16,TRBD2,TRBJ2-7,once,TGTGCCATCAGTGTAGGCGGGAGGACCTATAACGGCGAGCAGTACTTC,CAISVGGRTYNGEQYF
TRBV5-1,15,TRBD1,TRBJ1-5,.,TGCGCCAGCAGCTTGACAGGGGGCGTGGGGCAGCCCCAGCATTTT,CASSLTGGVGQPQHF
TRBV19,15,.,TRBJ2-7,.,TGTGCCAGTAGTATTGGGGGTAGCGGATCCTACGAGCAGTACTTC,CASSIGGSGSYEQYF
TRBV6-5,15,.,TRBJ2-3,once,TGTGCCAGCAGGGCCGGGACATACCGCACAGATACGCAGTATTTT,CASRAGTYRTDTQYF
TRBV28,18,TRBD1,TRBJ2-2,.,TGTGCCAGCAGTCTGGGGACAGGACGGAGGGATAACACCGGGGAGCTGTTTTTT,CASSLGTGRRDNTGELFF
TRBV11-2,15,.,TRBJ2-3,.,TGTGCCAGCAGTTGGACCGGGAGACAATCAGATACGCAGTATTTT,CASSWTGRQSDTQYF
TRBV10-3,13,TRBD2,TRBJ2-1,few,TGTGCCATCAGAAAGCTAGCGGGCAATGAGCAGTTCTTC,CAIRKLAGNEQFF
TRBV2,17,.,TRBJ2-6,.,TGTGCCAGCAGTGATTTTCCGCTGAGCTCTGGGGCCAACGTCCTGACTTTC,CASSDFPLSSGANVLTF
TRBV10-3,15,.,TRBJ2-5,once,TGTGCCATCAGCGAAATAAAGACAGCACAAGAGACCCAGTACTTC,CAISEIKTAQETQYF
TRBV19,15,.,TRBJ2-1,.,TGTGCCAGTAGTATTCGGAGTACTGACTACAATGAGCAGTTCTTC,CASSIRSTDYNEQFF
TRBV5-1,15,TRBD2,TRBJ2-5,.,TGCGCCAGCACCCCGGGGACTAGCGGGAAGGAGACCCAGTACTTC,CASTPGTSGKETQYF
TRBV5-1,13,.,TRBJ2-2,.,TGCGCCAGCAGCTTGGCAGTTGCCGGGGAGCTGTTTTTT,CASSLAVAGELFF
TRBV3-1/TRBV3-2,14,.,TRBJ2-5,.,TGTGCCAGCAGCCCCTTGGGCAGTCAAGAGACCCAGTACTTC,CASSPLGSQETQYF
TRBV14,15,TRBD1,TRBJ1-6,.,TGTGCCAGCAGCCGCACCGGGACAGGGGCCTCACCCCTCCACTTT,CASSRTGTGASPLHF
TRBV25-1,14,TRBD2,TRBJ2-1,.,TGTGCCAGCACCAAGACTAGCGGCTACAATGAGCAGTTCTTC,CASTKTSGYNEQFF
TRBV28,18,.,TRBJ2-6,.,TGTGCCAGCGCAAGCCCCGGGCAGGGAATCTCTGGGGCCAACGTCCTGACTTTC,CASASPGQGISGANVLTF
TRBV5-1,12,TRBD1,TRBJ2-7,once,TGCGCCAGCAGCAGGGACAGTTACGAGCAGTACTTC,CASSRDSYEQYF
TRBV29-1,14,TRBD1,TRBJ1-5,few,TGCAGCGTCGCCGACAGGGGGCCCAATCAGCCCCAGCATTTT,CSVADRGPNQPQHF
TRBV9,17,TRBD2,TRBJ2-3,few,TGTGCCAGCAGCGTAAGGGGGTTAGCGGGAGACCCAGATACGCAGTATTTT,CASSVRGLAGDPDTQYF
TRBV24-1,16,.,TRBJ2-2,.,TGTGCCACCAGTGACCCCCCCGGGGAGGCGGCCGGGGAGCTGTTTTTT,CATSDPPGEAAGELFF
TRBV27,14,.,TRBJ2-1,.,TGTGCCAGCAGTTTTCCGGGCTCCTACAATGAGCAGTTCTTC,CASSFPGSYNEQFF
TRBV10-2,15,.,TRBJ2-2,.,TGCGCCAGCAGTGTTGTTACAGGGTCGTCCGGGGAGCTGTTTTTT,CASSVVTGSSGELFF
TRBV14,15,.,TRBJ1-2,.,TGTGCCAGCAGCCCAGGGGTGGGCTTGATCTATGGCTACACCTTC,CASSPGVGLIYGYTF
TRBV5-5,16,.,TRBJ1-4,.,TGTGCCAGCATCCCAGGGCTAGTTGCAACTAATGAAAAACTGTTTTTT,CASIPGLVATNEKLFF
TRBV7-9,14,.,TRBJ1-2,.,TGTGCCAGCAGCTTAGAGACAGCTAACTATGGCTACACCTTC,CASSLETANYGYTF
TRBV14,15,.,TRBJ2-7,few,TGTGCCAGCAGCCAGACCCTCTCCCGGCGGGTAGAGCAGTACTTC,CASSQTLSRRVEQYF
TRBV24-1,16,.,TRBJ1-2,once,TGTGCCACCAGTGACGCCCATCACACGGAGAACTATGGCTACACCTTC,CATSDAHHTENYGYTF
TRBV5-1,18,.,TRBJ2-4,.,TGCGCCAGCAGCCTAGGGGGTGGATTGGTAGATGCCAAAAACATTCAGTACTTC,CASSLGGGLVDAKNIQYF
TRBV27,14,.,TRBJ2-7,.,TGTGCCAGCAGTTTGGGGACACCCACCTACGAGCAGTACTTC,CASSLGTPTYEQYF
TRBV16,15,.,TRBJ1-4,.,TGTGCCAGCAGCCCTGCTGTGTGGGGCGGTGAAAAACTGTTTTTT,CASSPAVWGGEKLFF
TRBV23-1,16,.,TRBJ2-6,.,TGCGCCAGCAGTCGTGTTGAGAGTCCTGGGGCCAACGTCCTGACTTTC,CASSRVESPGANVLTF
TRBV5-1,17,TRBD2,TRBJ2-1,few,TGCGCCAGCAGCTTGGCGGCTAGCGGGAATATACTCAATGAGCAGTTCTTC,CASSLAASGNILNEQFF
TRBV30,14,.,TRBJ2-7,.,TGTGCCTGGACCAATCGGGTCTTTCCCTACGAGCAGTACTTC,CAWTNRVFPYEQYF
TRBV24-1,14,.,TRBJ1-2,.,TGTGCCACCAGTGATCGGGGGGCGCATGATGGCTACACCTTC,CATSDRGAHDGYTF
TRBV19,13,.,TRBJ2-1,.,TGTGCCAGTAGTATAACCGGGGGGCCTGAGCAGTTCTTC,CASSITGGPEQFF
TRBV6-5,15,TRBD2,TRBJ2-1,.,TGTGCCAGCAGTTGGGGGACTAGCGGGAGTGGTGAGCAGTTCTTC,CASSWGTSGSGEQFF